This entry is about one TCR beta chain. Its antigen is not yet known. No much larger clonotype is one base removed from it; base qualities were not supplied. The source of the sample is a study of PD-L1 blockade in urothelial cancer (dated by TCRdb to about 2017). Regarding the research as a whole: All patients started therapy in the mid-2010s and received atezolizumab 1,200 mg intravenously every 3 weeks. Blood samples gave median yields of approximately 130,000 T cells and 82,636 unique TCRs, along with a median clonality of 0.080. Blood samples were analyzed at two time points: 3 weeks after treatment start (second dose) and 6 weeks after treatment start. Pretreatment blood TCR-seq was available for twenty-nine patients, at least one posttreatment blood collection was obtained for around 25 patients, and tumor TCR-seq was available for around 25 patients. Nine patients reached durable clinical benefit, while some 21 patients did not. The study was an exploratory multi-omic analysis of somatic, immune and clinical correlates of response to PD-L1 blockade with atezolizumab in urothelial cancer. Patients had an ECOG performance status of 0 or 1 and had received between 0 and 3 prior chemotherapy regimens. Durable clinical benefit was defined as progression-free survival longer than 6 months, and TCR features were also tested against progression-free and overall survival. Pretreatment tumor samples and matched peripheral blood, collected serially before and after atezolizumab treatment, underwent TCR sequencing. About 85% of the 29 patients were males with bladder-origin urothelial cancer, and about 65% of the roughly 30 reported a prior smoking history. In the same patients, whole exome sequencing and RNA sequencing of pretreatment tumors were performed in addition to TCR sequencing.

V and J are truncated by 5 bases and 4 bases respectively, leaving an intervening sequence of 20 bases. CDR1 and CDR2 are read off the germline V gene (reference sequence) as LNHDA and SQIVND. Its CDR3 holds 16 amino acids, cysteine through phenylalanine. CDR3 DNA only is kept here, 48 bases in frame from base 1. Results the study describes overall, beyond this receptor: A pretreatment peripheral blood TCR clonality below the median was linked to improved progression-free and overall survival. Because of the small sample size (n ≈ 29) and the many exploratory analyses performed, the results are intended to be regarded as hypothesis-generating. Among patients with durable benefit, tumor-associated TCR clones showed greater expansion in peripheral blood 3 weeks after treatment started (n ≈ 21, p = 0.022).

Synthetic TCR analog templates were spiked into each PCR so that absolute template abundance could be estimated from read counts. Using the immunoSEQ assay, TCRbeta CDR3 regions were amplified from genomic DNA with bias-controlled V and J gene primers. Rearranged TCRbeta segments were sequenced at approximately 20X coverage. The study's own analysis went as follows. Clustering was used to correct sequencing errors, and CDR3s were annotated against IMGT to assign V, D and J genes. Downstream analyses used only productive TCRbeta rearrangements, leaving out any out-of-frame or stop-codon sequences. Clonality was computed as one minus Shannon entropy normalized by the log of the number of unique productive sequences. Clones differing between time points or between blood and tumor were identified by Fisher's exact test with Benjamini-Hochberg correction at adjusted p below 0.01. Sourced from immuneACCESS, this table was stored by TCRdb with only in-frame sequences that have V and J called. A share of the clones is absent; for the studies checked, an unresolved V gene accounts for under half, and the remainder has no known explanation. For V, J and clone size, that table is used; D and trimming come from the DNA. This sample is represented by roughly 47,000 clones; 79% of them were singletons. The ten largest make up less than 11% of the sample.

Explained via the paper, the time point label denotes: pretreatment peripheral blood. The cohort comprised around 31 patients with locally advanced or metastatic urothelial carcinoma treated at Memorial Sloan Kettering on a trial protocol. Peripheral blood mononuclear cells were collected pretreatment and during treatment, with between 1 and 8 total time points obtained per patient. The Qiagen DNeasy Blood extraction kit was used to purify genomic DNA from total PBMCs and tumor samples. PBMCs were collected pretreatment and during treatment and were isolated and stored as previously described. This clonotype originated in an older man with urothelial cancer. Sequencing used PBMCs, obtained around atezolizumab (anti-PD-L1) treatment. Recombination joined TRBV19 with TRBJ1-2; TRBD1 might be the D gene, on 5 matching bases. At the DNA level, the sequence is TGTGCCAGTAGTCTCGATTTTCAGGGTGGCGGCTATGGCTACACCTTC. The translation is CASSLDFQGGGYGYTF. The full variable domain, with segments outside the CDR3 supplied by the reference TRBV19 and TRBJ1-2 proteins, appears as DGGITQSPKYLFRKEGQNVTLSCEQNLNHDAMYWYRQDPGQGLRLIYYSQIVNDFQKGDIAEGYSVSREKKESFPLTVTSAQKNPTAFYLCASSLDFQGGGYGYTFGSGTRLTVV.